Listed below are T cell receptor beta chains from one sample, sequenced in a study of Graves' ophthalmopathy and Graves' hyperthyroidism. A single record per CDR3 protein comes from TCRdb applying MiXCR to the multiplex PCR reads. Here the sample spans around 1,000,000 distinct CDR3 sequences, approximately 35% being singletons. The sequenced sample consisted of peripheral blood or thyroid tissue (not recorded which). The receptors were sampled from an adult man with Graves' hyperthyroidism. Both conserved end residues are trimmed from each CDR3.

TRBJ2-7	TRBV14	ASSLGQGGWYEQY
TRBJ2-5	TRBV7-8	ASSDDRVQETQY
TRBJ2-7	TRBV7-9	ASTPDSYEQY
TRBJ1-1	TRBV4-1	ASSQVRQGVNTEAF
TRBJ2-2	TRBV5-1	ASSGQDTGELF
TRBJ1-2	TRBV28	ASSLVDRSYT
TRBJ1-6	TRBV11-2	ASFYGTVNSPLH
TRBJ2-7	TRBV6-2/TRBV6-3	ASSYIVRDEQY
TRBJ2-7	TRBV5-4	ASSWRGTYEQY
TRBJ1-6	TRBV5-1	ASGQGDSPLH
TRBJ1-1	TRBV24-1	ATSPSDSGRTEAF
TRBJ1-6	TRBV24-1	ATSDLAGADSPLH
TRBJ1-2	TRBV7-2	AGSLMVEGNRA
TRBJ1-4	TRBV20-1	SARGDRANEKLF
TRBJ2-7	TRBV20-1	SARDEGAIPILDEQY
TRBJ1-5	TRBV10-3	AISDPGGNQPQH
TRBJ2-7	TRBV14	ASSLRRAPSSQY
TRBJ2-5	TRBV7-8	ASSPKDRAETQY
TRBJ2-6	TRBV29-1	SVEDRGPGANVLT
TRBJ1-2	TRBV29-1	SVDGGGVDRANGYT
TRBJ1-4	TRBV7-3	ASSQGPNEKLF
TRBJ2-5	TRBV14	ASSQGTRAQETQY
TRBJ1-4	TRBV5-1	ASSLFQLNEKLF